These 17 T cell receptor beta chains originate from one sample sequenced in a study of CD8 T cells in ankylosing spondylitis. The antigens these receptors bind are not known. A single record per CDR3 protein comes from TCRdb applying MiXCR to the 5' RACE reads. The repertoire holds 500,000 or so distinct CDR3 sequences, with under 5.5% as singletons. General study points: Typical of ankylosing spondylitis blood, it appeared, was a TCR beta motif of roughly eight highly homologous variants.

The specimen sequenced was blood, either unsorted or a sorted T cell fraction (not recorded which). These receptors were collected from a male donor with ankylosing spondylitis.

This clonotype was observed at least ten times. The chain has TRBV20-1 and TRBJ2-2, with D perhaps TRBD1 (7 bases). The germline V gene encodes CDR1 DFQATT and CDR2 SNEGSKA (reference sequence). The germline V and J ends were trimmed by 3 bases and 7 bases, with 12 bases remaining between them. The CDR3 has 13 residues. The DNA for the CDR3 is TGCAGTGCTAGGACAGGGCGGGACGGGGAGCTGTTTTTT. The encoded protein is CSARTGRDGELFF.

In this sample, this clonotype turned up many times. The genes are TRBV4-1 and TRBJ1-5; possible D gene TRBD1, 5 bases. Germline assignment: CDR1 MGHRA and CDR2 YSYEKL. V lost 4 bases and J 1 base, leaving 11 bases between the germline ends. CDR3 length: 15 residues. The CDR3 protein is CASSRYRDSNQPQHF. CDR3 bases: TGCGCCAGCAGCCGGTACCGGGACAGCAATCAGCCCCAGCATTTT.

This clonotype has ten or more counts. CDR3 nucleotide sequence: TGTGCCAGCAGTCCCGCAGGGACTAGCGGGAGCTTTTCCTACGAGCAGTACTTC. This codes for CASSPAGTSGSFSYEQYF. The rearrangement links TRBV6-2 or TRBV6-3 to TRBJ2-7; 14 bases line up with TRBD2. The ends lost 5 bases at V and 1 base at J; junction bases unmatched: 10. CDR3 length: 18 residues. CDR1 MNHEY and CDR2 SVGEGT come from the germline V gene.

Many counts were recorded for this clonotype. This rearrangement joins TRBV20-1 to TRBJ2-7; D might be TRBD1 (6 bases). The V gene's germline CDR1 is DFQATT and CDR2 SNEGSKA (reference sequence). Between the trimmed V and J ends, which lost 2 bases and 3 bases, there was a span of 14 bases. The CDR3 length is 14 residues. CDR3 residues: CSARTEKGVYEQYF. CDR3 sequence (DNA): TGCAGTGCTAGAACAGAGAAGGGGGTCTACGAGCAGTACTTC.

This clonotype was counted ten times or more. The chain uses TRBV10-3 and TRBJ2-5; tentative D call: TRBD2 (6 bases). The CDR3 is 14 amino acids. Germline V gene lookup returns CDR1 ENHRY and CDR2 SYGVKD. The V end was cut by 6 bases, the J end by 0 bases, with 11 bases between. The CDR3 DNA reads TGTGCCATCAGGGCGGGGCTCTACCAAGAGACCCAGTACTTC. The encoded protein is CAIRAGLYQETQYF.

This clonotype has at least ten counts. The gene calls are TRBV9 and TRBJ1-2; D not resolved. Trimming shortened V by 0 bases and J by 2 bases, and 8 bases separated the two germline ends. CDR3 length equals 14 residues. Germline V lookup: CDR1 SGDLS, CDR2 YYNGEE. The CDR3 nucleotides are TGTGCCAGCAGCGTAGTTGCTCAGAACTATGGCTACACCTTC. It translates to CASSVVAQNYGYTF.

In this sample, this clonotype turned up many times. The chain uses TRBV5-5 and TRBJ2-5; D is uncertain. Trimming removed 0 bases from V and 1 base from J, with 13 bases in between. This CDR3 region has 16 residues. Germline V gene lookup returns CDR1 SGHKS and CDR2 YYEKEE (reference sequence). CDR3 residues: CASSLEGSRVQETQYF. CDR3 nucleotides: TGTGCCAGCAGCTTGGAAGGCAGTAGAGTCCAAGAGACCCAGTACTTC. The full variable domain, with the rest looked up from reference TRBV5-5 and TRBJ2-5, is DAGVTQSPTHLIKTRGQQVTLRCSPISGHKSVSWYQQVLGQGPQFIFQYYEKEERGRGNFPDRFSARQFPNYSSELNVNALLLGDSALYLCASSLEGSRVQETQYFGPGTRLLVL.

This clonotype has at least ten counts. The rearrangement links TRBV20-1 to TRBJ1-4; unclear D gene. The germline V and J ends were trimmed by 4 bases and 5 bases, with 5 bases remaining between them. The CDR3 is 11 amino acids. CDR1 and CDR2 (germline): DFQATT, SNEGSKA (reference sequence). The CDR3 DNA follows: TGCAGTGCTATCCGGAATGAAAAACTGTTTTTT. Its protein is CSAIRNEKLFF.

The chain recombines TRBV5-8 with TRBJ2-7; no clear D. Germline CDR1 is SGHTS and CDR2 is YDEGEE. The length of the CDR3 is 15 residues. Trimming took off 5 bases at V and 0 bases at J, with 15 bases between the two ends. The CDR3 sequence is CASRPSSTYSYEQYF. CDR3 DNA: TGTGCCAGCAGACCCAGCAGCACTTACTCCTACGAGCAGTACTTC.

This clonotype was seen a few times. The chain uses TRBV5-1 and TRBJ2-5, with TRBD2 identical over 11 bases. The germline V gene encodes CDR1 SGHRS and CDR2 YFSETQ. This CDR3 contains 14 residues. The trim removed 3 bases at V and 4 bases at J, leaving 2 bases unmatched. CDR3 residues: CASSSGLAAETQYF. CDR3 DNA sequence: TGCGCCAGCAGCTCGGGACTAGCGGCAGAGACCCAGTACTTC.

The table lists this clonotype with many counts. The V call is TRBV6-2 or TRBV6-3, the J call TRBJ2-5; 7 nucleotides line up with TRBD1. V trimming: 5 bases; J trimming: 2 bases; junction bases outside the gene matches: 5. CDR1 is MNHEY and CDR2 is SVGEGT in the germline V gene. The CDR3 spans 14 residues. CDR3 amino acids: CASSPPDRQETQYF. The CDR3 coding sequence is TGTGCCAGCAGTCCACCGGACAGGCAAGAGACCCAGTACTTC.

This clonotype appeared many times. The gene calls are TRBV11-2 and TRBJ2-5; tentatively, D is TRBD2 (5 bases). The CDR3 covers 17 residues. Germline V CDR1 and CDR2: SGHAT, FQNNGV. V gave up 0 bases and J gave up 5 bases, with 19 bases separating them. For the CDR3, the DNA is TGTGCCAGCAGCTTAGAGTTGGGCAGAACCAAGCGGGAGACCCAGTACTTC. Protein product: CASSLELGRTKRETQYF. The complete variable domain, with remaining parts taken from reference TRBV11-2 and TRBJ2-5, reads EAGVAQSPRYKIIEKRQSVAFWCNPISGHATLYWYQQILGQGPKLLIQFQNNGVVDDSQLPKDRFSAERLKGVDSTLKIQPAKLEDSAVYLCASSLELGRTKRETQYFGPGTRLLVL.

This clonotype was counted at least ten times. The gene calls are TRBV6-1 and TRBJ2-2; the match to TRBD2 covers 12 bases. The CDR3 sequence is 17 residues long. Germline loops: CDR1 MNHNS, CDR2 SASEGT. V shed 6 bases, J shed 5 bases, and the junction held 10 bases outside the gene matches. The CDR3 loop is CASSPRLAGVRTGELFF. For the CDR3, the DNA is TGTGCCAGCAGCCCCCGACTAGCGGGAGTTCGGACCGGGGAGCTGTTTTTT.

The V and J genes are TRBV28 and TRBJ2-1; D unclear. Germline CDR1 and CDR2: MDHEN and SYDVKM. The CDR3 consists of 14 residues. The V gene lost 7 bases and the J gene lost 0 bases, with 10 bases spanning the gap. Here the CDR3 reads CASTPRSSYNEQFF. The CDR3 coding sequence is TGTGCCAGCACTCCAAGGAGCTCCTACAATGAGCAGTTCTTC. Complete variable domain (other parts from reference TRBV28 and TRBJ2-1): DVKVTQSSRYLVKRTGEKVFLECVQDMDHENMFWYRQDPGLGLRLIYFSYDVKMKEKGDIPEGYSVSREKKERFSLILESASTNQTSMYLCASTPRSSYNEQFFGPGTRLTVL.

This clonotype has at least ten counts. The chain has TRBV15 and TRBJ1-1, with D maybe TRBD1 (5 bases). V was shortened by 1 base and J by 4 bases, with 13 bases between the two germline ends. CDR1 is LNHNV and CDR2 is YYDKDF in the germline V gene (reference sequence). The length of the CDR3 is 15 residues. This CDR3 reads CATSRVLLRATEAFF. The CDR3 coding sequence is TGTGCCACCAGCAGAGTCCTTCTCAGGGCCACTGAAGCTTTCTTT. The entire variable domain, with the rest obtained from reference TRBV15 and TRBJ1-1, is as follows: DAMVIQNPRYQVTQFGKPVTLSCSQTLNHNVMYWYQQKSSQAPKLLFHYYDKDFNNEADTPDNFQSRRPNTSFCFLDIRSPGLGDTAMYLCATSRVLLRATEAFFGQGTRLTVV.

This clonotype was picked up many times. V gene TRBV29-1 combines with J gene TRBJ1-3; D might be TRBD1 (6 bases). CDR3 length equals 13 residues. V lost 4 bases to trimming and J lost 2 bases, with 9 bases between them. Germline CDR1 SQVTM, CDR2 ANQGSEA. The CDR3 reads CSVAGATGNTIYF. The CDR3 DNA follows: TGCAGCGTTGCGGGGGCAACTGGAAACACCATATATTTT.

This clonotype was seen at least ten times. The genes are TRBV7-2 and TRBJ2-5; 12 bases map to TRBD2. The V segment lost 5 bases and the J segment 6 bases; nucleotides outside the gene matches: 7. Per germline, CDR1 SGHTA and CDR2 FQGNSA. CDR3 length: 15 residues. The CDR3 here is CASSQTSGRSKTQYF. As DNA, the CDR3 is TGTGCCAGCAGCCAAACTAGCGGGAGGTCGAAGACCCAGTACTTC.